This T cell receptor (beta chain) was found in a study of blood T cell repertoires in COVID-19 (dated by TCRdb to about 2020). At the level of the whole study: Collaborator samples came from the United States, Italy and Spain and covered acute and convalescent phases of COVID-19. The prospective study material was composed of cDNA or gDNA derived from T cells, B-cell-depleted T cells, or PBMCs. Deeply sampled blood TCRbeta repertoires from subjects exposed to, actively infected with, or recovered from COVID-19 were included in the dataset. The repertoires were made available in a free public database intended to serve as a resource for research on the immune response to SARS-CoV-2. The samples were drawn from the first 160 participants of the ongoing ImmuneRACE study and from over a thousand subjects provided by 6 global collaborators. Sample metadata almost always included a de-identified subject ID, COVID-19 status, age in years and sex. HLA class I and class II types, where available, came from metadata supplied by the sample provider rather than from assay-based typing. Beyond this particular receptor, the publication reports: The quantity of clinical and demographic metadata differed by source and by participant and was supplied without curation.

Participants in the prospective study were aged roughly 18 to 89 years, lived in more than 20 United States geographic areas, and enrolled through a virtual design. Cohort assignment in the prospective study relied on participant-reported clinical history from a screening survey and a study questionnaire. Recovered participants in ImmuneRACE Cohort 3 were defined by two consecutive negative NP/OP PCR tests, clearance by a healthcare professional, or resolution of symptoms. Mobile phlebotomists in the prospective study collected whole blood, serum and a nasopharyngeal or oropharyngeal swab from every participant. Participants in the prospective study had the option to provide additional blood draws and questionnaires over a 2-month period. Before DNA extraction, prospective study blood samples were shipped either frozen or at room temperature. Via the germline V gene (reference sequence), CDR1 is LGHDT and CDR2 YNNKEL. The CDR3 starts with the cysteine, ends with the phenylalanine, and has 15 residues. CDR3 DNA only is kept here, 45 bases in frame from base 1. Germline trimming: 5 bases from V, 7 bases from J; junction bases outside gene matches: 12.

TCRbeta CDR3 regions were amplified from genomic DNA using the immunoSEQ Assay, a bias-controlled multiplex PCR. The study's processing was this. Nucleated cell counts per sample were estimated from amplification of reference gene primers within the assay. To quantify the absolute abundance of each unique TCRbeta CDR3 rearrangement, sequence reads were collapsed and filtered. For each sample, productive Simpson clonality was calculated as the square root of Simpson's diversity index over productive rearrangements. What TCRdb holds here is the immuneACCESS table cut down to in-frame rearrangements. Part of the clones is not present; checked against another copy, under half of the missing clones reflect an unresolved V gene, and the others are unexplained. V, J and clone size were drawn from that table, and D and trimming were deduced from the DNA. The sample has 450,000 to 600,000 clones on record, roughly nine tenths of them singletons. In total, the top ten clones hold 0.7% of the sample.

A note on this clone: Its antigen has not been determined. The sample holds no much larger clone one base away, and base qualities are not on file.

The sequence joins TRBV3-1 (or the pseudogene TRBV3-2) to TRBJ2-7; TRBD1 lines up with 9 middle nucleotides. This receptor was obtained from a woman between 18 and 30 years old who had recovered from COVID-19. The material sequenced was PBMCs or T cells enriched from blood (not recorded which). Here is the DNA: TGTGCCAGCAGCACCCGACAGGGGGAAATGCGGGAGCAGTACTTC. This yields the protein CASSTRQGEMREQYF.